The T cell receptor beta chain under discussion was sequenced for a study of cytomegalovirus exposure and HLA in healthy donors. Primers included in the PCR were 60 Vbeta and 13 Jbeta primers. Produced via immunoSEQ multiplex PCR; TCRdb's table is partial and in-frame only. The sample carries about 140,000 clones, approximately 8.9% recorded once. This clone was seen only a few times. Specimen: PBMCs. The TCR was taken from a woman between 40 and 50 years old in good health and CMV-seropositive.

In nucleotides, the CDR3 is TGTGCCAGCAGTTCCAGGGGGCCGGGCACCGGGGAGCTGTTTTTT. Protein sequence: CASSSRGPGTGELFF. The chain is built from TRBV6-6 and TRBJ2-2, with 8 bases aligning to TRBD1. CDR3 length: 15 residues. V shed 4 bases, J shed 4 bases, and the junction held 5 bases outside the gene matches. Germline V gene sequence: CDR1 MNHNY, CDR2 SVGAGI (reference sequence).